Listed here are 3 T cell receptor beta chains from one sample, sequenced in a study of blood T cells in healthy people across ages. PCR was performed a second time for about 7 to 11 cycles using a sample-barcoded 5' primer and a J-beta primer mix. TCRdb itself ran the 5' RACE reads through MiXCR, one entry per CDR3 protein. Seen here are roughly 830,000 distinct CDR3 sequences, approximately 59% observed once, and the top ten hold about a quarter. Sequencing input: blood. These receptors were taken from a man under 40 in good health.

The V call is TRBV12-3 or TRBV12-4, the J call TRBJ1-2, with a tentative D call TRBD1 (5 bases). V was shortened by 7 bases and J by 0 bases, with 9 bases between the two germline ends. This CDR3 contains 13 residues. The chain's CDR3 is CASTRAANYGYTF. The CDR3 DNA reads as TGTGCCAGCACCAGGGCAGCTAACTATGGCTACACCTTC.

V gene TRBV5-1 combines with J gene TRBJ2-2, with 9 bases identical to TRBD1. Germline assignment: CDR1 SGHRS and CDR2 YFSETQ. Germline trimming cut 0 bases from V and 2 bases from J; bases unmatched to any gene: 5. This CDR3 is built from 17 residues. This CDR3 is CASSLVDRGVNTGELFF. The CDR3 bases are TGCGCCAGCAGCTTGGTGGACAGGGGCGTCAACACCGGGGAGCTGTTTTTT.

V and J are TRBV5-1 and TRBJ2-3; TRBD1 or TRBD2 may be the D gene (5 bases each). From germline, CDR1 is SGHRS and CDR2 YFSETQ. Trimming left V 4 bases short and J 5 bases short, with 11 bases between. The CDR3 totals 13 residues. The CDR3 spells CASSPLGVDTQYF. CDR3 DNA: TGCGCCAGCAGCCCACTAGGGGTAGATACGCAGTATTTT.